One and the same sample provided the 27 T cell receptor beta chains below, sequenced in a study of breast tumors, draining lymph nodes, adjacent tissues (dated by TCRdb to about 2016). Libraries were prepared through multiplex PCR. The sample was run on an Illumina HiSeq 2000. In-frame beta chains were kept once TCRdb had trimmed the public reads at Q25 with fastp and called clones with MiXCR. A single entry per CDR3 protein holds the most common genes and DNA from its merged rows. The sample table records 30,000 to 35,000 distinct CDR3 sequences; less than 65% of these occur just once. Together, the top ten hold 18% of the sample. Sequencing used breast tumor tissue. These receptors were collected from a female donor with breast cancer. Some clones in this sample may be carry-over from other donors' samples.

Judged by abundance, this clonotype is medium-sized. The CDR3 DNA reads TGTGCCATCAGCACAGGGGCGACTAATGAAAAACTGTTTTTT. It specifies CAISTGATNEKLFF. The chain is built from TRBV10-3 and TRBJ1-4, with 7 bases matching TRBD1. J lost 2 bases, V lost 6 bases, and 3 bases had no gene match. Germline CDR1 is ENHRY and CDR2 is SYGVKD. The CDR3 has 14 residues.

By sample share, this clonotype is medium-sized. V usage is TRBV7-2 and J usage is TRBJ2-7; 9 bases map to TRBD2. The V and J ends lost 6 bases and 5 bases, in that order; junction bases with no gene match: 8. The CDR3 totals 14 residues. Germline V CDR1 and CDR2: SGHTA, FQGNSA. The chain's CDR3 is CASRRGLAGDEQYF. CDR3 nucleotides: TGTGCCAGCAGGCGAGGATTAGCGGGGGACGAGCAGTACTTC.

The rearrangement links TRBV4-1 to TRBJ2-1; 7 bases map to TRBD2. J gave up 4 bases and V 0 bases, and 6 bases lay outside the gene matches. Germline CDR1 and CDR2: MGHRA and YSYEKL. The CDR3 is 16 amino acids. CDR3 residues: CASSQDASGIYNEQFF. CDR3 nucleotides: TGCGCCAGCAGCCAAGATGCTAGCGGCATTTACAATGAGCAGTTCTTC.

The chain joins TRBV7-6 to TRBJ2-3, with D unresolved. From germline, CDR1 is SGHVS and CDR2 FNYEAQ. This CDR3 comprises 14 residues. Trimming stripped 5 bases from V and 0 bases from J, with 9 bases between. This chain's CDR3 is CASSRTTSTDTQYF. DNA for the CDR3: TGTGCCAGCAGCCGGACGACTAGCACAGATACGCAGTATTTT.

The chain employs TRBV14 and TRBJ2-7; D uncertain. CDR1 and CDR2 (germline): SGHDN, FVKESK. Trimming shortened V by 4 bases and J by 6 bases, and 13 bases separated the two germline ends. The CDR3 length is 13 residues. In DNA, the CDR3 is TGTGCCAGCAGCCTTAATCGCCGAAGCGAGCAGTACTTC. Translated: CASSLNRRSEQYF.

The rearrangement links TRBV29-1 to TRBJ1-6; D not certain. CDR1 and CDR2 from the germline V gene are SQVTM and ANQGSEA. The V gene lost 4 bases and the J gene lost 8 bases, with 12 bases spanning the gap. The CDR3 is 13 residues long. CDR3 sequence reads: CSVGDGWDSPLHF. In nucleotides, the CDR3 is TGCAGCGTTGGTGACGGGTGGGATTCACCCCTCCACTTT.

In this sample, this clonotype turned up many times. The J gene is TRBJ2-7, the V gene TRBV4-1, with 7 positions matching TRBD2. V shed 0 bases, J shed 7 bases, and the junction held 9 bases outside the gene matches. Germline CDR1 is MGHRA and CDR2 is YSYEKL. CDR3 length: 15 residues. CDR3 sequence reads: CASSQEKAGAGEQYF. Written as DNA, the CDR3 is TGCGCCAGCAGCCAAGAGAAGGCGGGAGCCGGAGAGCAGTACTTC.

This clonotype was counted once. The gene calls are TRBV7-2 and TRBJ2-3; D uncertain. The CDR3 is 14 residues long. Germline V CDR1 and CDR2: SGHTA, FQGNSA. V lost 2 bases, J lost 6 bases, and 12 bases lay in between. Here the CDR3 reads CASSLIVSLDTQYF. CDR3 coding DNA: TGTGCCAGCAGCTTAATCGTTTCCCTTGATACGCAGTATTTT.

This clonotype was seen ten or more times. A much larger clone lies one base from this, so it may be a read error. V and J are TRBV20-1 and TRBJ2-1, with D uncertain. Germline V lookup: CDR1 DFQATT, CDR2 SNEGSKA (reference sequence). This CDR3 has 12 amino acids. The CDR3 is CSARATYNEPFF. For the CDR3, the DNA is TGCAGTGCTAGAGCAACCTACAATGAGCCGTTCTTC.

This chain joins TRBV19 and TRBJ1-6; D possibly corresponds to TRBD1 (5 bases). Trimming left V 4 bases short and J 7 bases short, with 20 bases between. Germline V gene data show CDR1 as LNHDA and CDR2 as SQIVND (reference sequence). The CDR3 sequence is 17 residues long. Here the CDR3 reads CASSRGGRSAGNSPLHF. As DNA, the CDR3 is TGTGCCAGTAGTAGGGGGGGACGGTCCGCCGGGAATTCACCCCTCCACTTT.

The chain joins TRBV20-1 to TRBJ2-7, with 9 nucleotides matching TRBD1. The V gene's germline CDR1 is DFQATT and CDR2 SNEGSKA (reference sequence). This CDR3 has 14 amino acids. The V segment lost 5 bases and the J segment 1 base; nucleotides outside the gene matches: 6. Here the CDR3 DNA reads TGCAGTGCTTCCGGGACAGGGTATTCCTACGAGCAGTACGTC. The encoded protein is CSASGTGYSYEQYV.

The chain links TRBV20-1 to TRBJ2-5; tentatively, D is TRBD2 (6 bases). CDR1 is DFQATT, CDR2 SNEGSKA, per germline (reference sequence). The CDR3 is 12 amino acids. The V end lost 7 bases, the J end lost 2 bases, and 11 bases lay between the germline ends. The DNA for the CDR3 is TGCAGTGTGTCTCTAGCGCAAGAGACCCAGTACTTC. Its translation: CSVSLAQETQYF.

V is TRBV5-4 and J is TRBJ1-4, with unresolved D. This CDR3 is 17 amino acids long. Trimming removed 0 bases at V and 5 bases at J, with 17 bases between. Germline values: CDR1 SGHNT, CDR2 YYREEE (reference sequence). As DNA, the CDR3 is TGTGCCAGCAGCTTGGCGGCAGCGGGCGCGGGGAATGAAAAACTGTTTTTT. Amino acid sequence: CASSLAAAGAGNEKLFF. Using reference TRBV5-4 and TRBJ1-4 for the parts outside the CDR3, the full variable domain is ETGVTQSPTHLIKTRGQQVTLRCSSQSGHNTVSWYQQALGQGPQFIFQYYREEENGRGNFPPRFSGLQFPNYSSELNVNALELDDSALYLCASSLAAAGAGNEKLFFGSGTQLSVL.

The gene calls are TRBV6-5 and TRBJ1-2; D gene ambiguous. Trimming took 4 bases from V and 1 from J, leaving 7 bases between them. Per the germline V gene, CDR1 is MNHEY and CDR2 is SVGAGI. The CDR3 consists of 13 residues. The CDR3 DNA sequence: TGTGCCAGCAGTTGGGATATTAACTATGGCTACACCTTC. It specifies CASSWDINYGYTF.

The chain combines TRBV7-9 with TRBJ1-2; D gene ambiguous. The V gene's germline CDR1 is SEHNR and CDR2 FQNEAQ (reference sequence). V gave up 1 base and J gave up 7 bases, with 13 bases separating them. CDR3 length equals 14 residues. This CDR3 is CASSLGEGAPGYTF. The CDR3 DNA reads TGTGCCAGCAGCTTAGGTGAGGGCGCCCCTGGCTACACCTTC.

This clonotype was recorded at least ten times. The chain is built from TRBV2 and TRBJ2-1; D unclear. CDR1 is SNHLY and CDR2 is FYNNEI in the germline V gene. The CDR3 extends over 14 amino acids. V lost 2 bases and J 6 bases, leaving 11 bases between the germline ends. Here the CDR3 reads CASSEFGFFNEQFF. CDR3 DNA: TGTGCCAGCAGTGAATTCGGATTTTTCAATGAGCAGTTCTTC.

CDR3 in amino acids: CAWSTSGRRNEQFF. For the CDR3, the DNA is TGTGCCTGGAGTACGTCGGGACGCCGCAATGAGCAGTTCTTC. This chain uses TRBV30 with TRBJ2-1; either TRBD1 or TRBD2 may supply D (5 bases each). V dropped 2 bases and J dropped 6 bases, with 14 bases sitting between them. Germline values: CDR1 GTSNPN, CDR2 SVGIG (reference sequence). The CDR3 runs 14 residues.

This CDR3 reads CASTVRVDSYEQYF. CDR3 coding DNA: TGTGCCAGCACTGTTAGGGTAGATTCCTACGAGCAGTACTTC. The genes are TRBV6-6 and TRBJ2-7; D ambiguous. Deletions cut 7 bases from V and 1 base from J, with 14 bases between. The CDR3 loop spans 14 amino acids. Germline V lookup: CDR1 MNHNY, CDR2 SVGAGI (reference sequence).

This clonotype has only a few counts. This chain joins TRBV12-3 or TRBV12-4 and TRBJ1-5, with D possibly matching TRBD1 (5 bases). The CDR3 is 16 amino acids. The germline V and J ends were trimmed by 6 bases and 0 bases, with 15 bases remaining between them. The CDR3, as DNA: TGTGCCAGCAGCCGGGACGGGAGAAATAGCAATCAGCCCCAGCATTTT. This sequence encodes CASSRDGRNSNQPQHF.

The gene calls are TRBV2 and TRBJ1-2; D is perhaps TRBD1 (6 bases). Trimming removed 4 bases from V and 4 bases from J, with 10 bases in between. This CDR3 is 13 amino acids long. Per the germline V gene, CDR1 is SNHLY and CDR2 is FYNNEI. CDR3 bases: TGTGCCAGCAGTGCAACAGGGATCTATGGCTACACCTTC. Its protein product is CASSATGIYGYTF.

This clonotype showed up many times. The J gene is TRBJ1-5, the V gene TRBV9; the D is unclear. Germline V CDR1 and CDR2: SGDLS, YYNGEE. This CDR3 has 15 residues. V dropped 6 bases and J dropped 0 bases, with 13 bases sitting between them. CDR3 sequence (DNA): TGTGCCAGCACCTCGTGGGGAGCTAGCAATCAGCCCCAGCATTTT. As protein: CASTSWGASNQPQHF.

This clonotype was seen many times. The V gene is TRBV4-2, the J gene TRBJ2-3; D gene unclear. Germline CDR1 and CDR2: LGHNA and YNFKEQ. Trimming took off 1 base at V and 2 bases at J, with 16 bases between the two ends. The CDR3 is made up of 17 amino acids. CDR3 in DNA: TGTGCCAGCAGCCAAGTGAGTCTCGCGGCGAACACAGATACGCAGTATTTT. This codes for CASSQVSLAANTDTQYF.

The genes are TRBV29-1 and TRBJ1-3; the D gene is possibly TRBD1 (6 bases). CDR3 length: 14 amino acids. Germline CDR1 is SQVTM and CDR2 is ANQGSEA. The V end was cut by 4 bases, the J end by 2 bases, with 12 bases between. CDR3 coding DNA: TGCAGCGTTGCCCGGGGGGCGACTGGAAACACCATATATTTT. Protein product: CSVARGATGNTIYF.

The rearrangement links TRBV2 to TRBJ2-3; 12 bases map to TRBD2. The V gene end was trimmed by 4 bases and the J gene end by 2 bases; junction bases not matched to a gene: 1. Germline CDR1 and CDR2: SNHLY and FYNNEI. CDR3 length: 15 amino acids. CDR3 coding DNA: TGTGCCAGCAGTGGACTAGCGGGAGTCACAGATACGCAGTATTTT. This codes for CASSGLAGVTDTQYF. Combining the CDR3 with reference TRBV2 and TRBJ2-3 gives the whole variable domain EPEVTQTPSHQVTQMGQEVILRCVPISNHLYFYWYRQILGQKVEFLVSFYNNEISEKSEIFDDQFSVERPDGSNFTLKIRSTKLEDSAMYFCASSGLAGVTDTQYFGPGTRLTVL.

This chain links TRBV10-3 with TRBJ2-1; D possibly corresponds to TRBD1 (6 bases). V lost 0 bases, J lost 9 bases, and 15 bases lay in between. CDR1 is ENHRY and CDR2 is SYGVKD in the germline V gene. This CDR3 contains 15 residues. CDR3 sequence reads: CAISESSGDRSEQFF. For the CDR3, the DNA is TGTGCCATCAGTGAGTCCTCAGGGGATAGAAGTGAGCAGTTCTTC.

The chain links TRBV7-9 to TRBJ2-3; perhaps TRBD2 as D (5 bases). The CDR3 runs to 15 residues. Trimming took 1 base from V and 0 from J, leaving 8 bases between them. The germline V gene encodes CDR1 SEHNR and CDR2 FQNEAQ (reference sequence). CDR3 amino acids: CASSLGIASTDTQYF. As DNA, the CDR3 is TGTGCCAGCAGCTTAGGAATAGCGAGCACAGATACGCAGTATTTT.

Turning to this clonotype: A junction end diverges from the germline sequence, so it may reflect a read error. V usage is TRBV6-2 or TRBV6-3 and J usage is TRBJ1-2, with 8 bases matching TRBD1. Germline-derived CDR1 and CDR2 are MNHEY and SVGEGT. CDR3 size: 15 residues. CDR3 in amino acids: CASRLRGQADYGHTF. The CDR3 DNA reads TGTGCCAGCAGACTGAGGGGACAGGCTGACTATGGCCACACCTTC.